This is a list of T cell receptor beta chains from one sample in a study of blood T cell repertoires in COVID-19. Profiled with immunoSEQ multiplex PCR; TCRdb holds only in-frame clones, not every one. The table includes about 170,000 clones, 84% detected once. The sequenced material came from peripheral blood. Receptors originate from a woman older than 75 with COVID-19, enrolled during active disease. The CDR3 runs from the conserved cysteine through the conserved F or W. A D gene is named only where the DNA matches it firmly. Clone size is not always given. Where it is, it says once, few, many or a class for expanded clones.

clone size: -; V gene: TRBV6-2/TRBV6-3; D gene: -; J gene: TRBJ1-2; CDR3 protein: CASSYDRSLGYGYTF; CDR3 DNA: TGTGCCAGCAGTTACGACAGGAGTCTCGGCTATGGCTACACCTTC
clone size: -; V gene: TRBV7-2; D gene: -; J gene: TRBJ1-2; CDR3 protein: CASSLVNREYGYTF; CDR3 DNA: TGTGCCAGCAGCTTAGTTAACAGGGAGTATGGCTACACCTTC
clone size: -; V gene: TRBV6-2/TRBV6-3; D gene: -; J gene: TRBJ2-7; CDR3 protein: CASSRNGGLAYEQYF; CDR3 DNA: TGTGCCAGCAGCCGGAACGGGGGGCTCGCCTACGAGCAGTACTTC
clone size: once; V gene: TRBV7-3; D gene: TRBD1; J gene: TRBJ1-1; CDR3 protein: CASSLGQPGNTEAFF; CDR3 DNA: TGTGCCAGCAGTCTGGGACAGCCTGGTAATACTGAAGCTTTCTTT
clone size: -; V gene: TRBV2; D gene: -; J gene: TRBJ2-3; CDR3 protein: CASRSHRGDTQYF; CDR3 DNA: TGTGCCAGCAGGTCCCACCGAGGGGATACGCAGTATTTT
clone size: -; V gene: TRBV18; D gene: -; J gene: TRBJ1-5; CDR3 protein: CASSPQQGLEPQHF; CDR3 DNA: TGTGCCAGCTCACCACAGCAGGGGTTGGAGCCCCAGCATTTT
clone size: many; V gene: TRBV28; D gene: TRBD1; J gene: TRBJ1-5; CDR3 protein: CASSLGGTGGIQPQHF; CDR3 DNA: TGTGCCAGCAGTTTGGGGGGGACAGGGGGTATACAGCCCCAGCATTTT
clone size: -; V gene: TRBV6-2/TRBV6-3; D gene: TRBD1; J gene: TRBJ1-2; CDR3 protein: CASSSTGGGYTF; CDR3 DNA: TGTGCCAGCAGTTCGACAGGGGGTGGCTACACCTTC
clone size: -; V gene: TRBV2; D gene: -; J gene: TRBJ1-3; CDR3 protein: CASRSSGNTIYF; CDR3 DNA: TGTGCCAGCCGGAGCTCTGGAAACACCATATATTTT
clone size: -; V gene: TRBV15; D gene: -; J gene: TRBJ2-5; CDR3 protein: CATTGGFQETQYF; CDR3 DNA: TGTGCCACGACCGGCGGCTTCCAAGAGACCCAGTACTTC
clone size: -; V gene: TRBV11-2; D gene: -; J gene: TRBJ2-7; CDR3 protein: CASSSRGTTYEQYF; CDR3 DNA: TGTGCCAGCAGCTCACGGGGGACGACCTACGAGCAGTACTTC
clone size: -; V gene: TRBV12-3/TRBV12-4; D gene: -; J gene: TRBJ2-5; CDR3 protein: CASSNPAGQYF; CDR3 DNA: TGTGCCAGCTCAAACCCGGCGGGCCAGTACTTC
clone size: few; V gene: TRBV9; D gene: -; J gene: TRBJ1-2; CDR3 protein: CASSGTGIYGYTF; CDR3 DNA: TGTGCCAGCAGCGGAACAGGGATCTATGGCTACACCTTC
clone size: -; V gene: TRBV6-5; D gene: -; J gene: TRBJ1-1; CDR3 protein: CASSYLGFRGNTEAFF; CDR3 DNA: TGTGCCAGCAGTTACCTCGGCTTTCGGGGGAACACTGAAGCTTTCTTT
clone size: once; V gene: TRBV27; D gene: TRBD2; J gene: TRBJ2-1; CDR3 protein: CASRRGTSLNEQFF; CDR3 DNA: TGTGCCAGCAGAAGGGGGACTAGTCTTAATGAGCAGTTCTTC
clone size: -; V gene: TRBV11-2; D gene: -; J gene: TRBJ1-3; CDR3 protein: CASSLDDSRVPGNTIYF; CDR3 DNA: TGTGCCAGCAGCTTAGATGATTCCAGGGTGCCCGGAAACACCATATATTTT
clone size: few; V gene: TRBV11-1; D gene: TRBD1; J gene: TRBJ1-5; CDR3 protein: CASSLKRQGYEPQHF; CDR3 DNA: TGTGCCAGCAGCTTAAAGAGACAGGGGTATGAGCCCCAGCATTTT
clone size: -; V gene: TRBV9; D gene: -; J gene: TRBJ2-7; CDR3 protein: CASSVGGGEQYF; CDR3 DNA: TGTGCCAGCAGCGTAGGAGGGGGCGAGCAGTACTTC
clone size: -; V gene: TRBV18; D gene: -; J gene: TRBJ1-6; CDR3 protein: CASSSARDSPLHF; CDR3 DNA: TGTGCCAGCTCGTCGGCCCGGGATTCACCCCTCCACTTT
clone size: -; V gene: TRBV6-2/TRBV6-3; D gene: -; J gene: TRBJ2-1; CDR3 protein: CASSYLQKGLSPYNEQFF; CDR3 DNA: TGTGCCAGCAGTTACCTACAGAAGGGGCTCTCGCCCTACAATGAGCAGTTCTTC
clone size: -; V gene: TRBV5-6; D gene: TRBD2; J gene: TRBJ2-7; CDR3 protein: CASSRDYDYEQYF; CDR3 DNA: TGTGCCAGCAGCAGGGACTATGACTACGAGCAGTACTTC
clone size: -; V gene: TRBV2; D gene: -; J gene: TRBJ2-3; CDR3 protein: CASSQGEGTDTQYF; CDR3 DNA: TGTGCCAGCAGTCAAGGGGAGGGCACAGATACGCAGTATTTT
clone size: -; V gene: TRBV2; D gene: TRBD2; J gene: TRBJ2-2; CDR3 protein: CASSVRGLAGFTGELFF; CDR3 DNA: TGTGCCAGCAGTGTTAGGGGACTAGCGGGATTCACCGGGGAGCTGTTTTTT
clone size: -; V gene: TRBV19; D gene: -; J gene: TRBJ1-5; CDR3 protein: CASTRLNGGNQPQHF; CDR3 DNA: TGTGCCAGTACCAGACTGAACGGGGGCAATCAGCCCCAGCATTTT
clone size: -; V gene: TRBV5-1; D gene: TRBD1; J gene: TRBJ2-5; CDR3 protein: CASSLGTGEVETQYF; CDR3 DNA: TGCGCCAGCAGCTTGGGGACAGGGGAGGTTGAGACCCAGTACTTC
clone size: -; V gene: TRBV7-9; D gene: TRBD1; J gene: TRBJ1-1; CDR3 protein: CASSPGQGRSTEAFF; CDR3 DNA: TGTGCCAGCAGCCCCGGACAGGGTAGGAGCACTGAAGCTTTCTTT
clone size: -; V gene: TRBV6-6; D gene: TRBD1; J gene: TRBJ1-3; CDR3 protein: CATRGQGGRGNTIYF; CDR3 DNA: TGTGCCACCCGAGGACAGGGCGGAAGGGGAAACACCATATATTTT
clone size: -; V gene: TRBV24-1; D gene: TRBD2; J gene: TRBJ2-1; CDR3 protein: CATSGGAFYNEQFF; CDR3 DNA: TGTGCCACCAGCGGGGGGGCCTTCTACAATGAGCAGTTCTTC
clone size: -; V gene: TRBV5-5; D gene: TRBD1; J gene: TRBJ2-3; CDR3 protein: CASRPWDRTSTSTDTQYF; CDR3 DNA: TGTGCCAGCAGGCCTTGGGACAGAACTTCGACTAGCACAGATACGCAGTATTTT
clone size: few; V gene: TRBV6-5; D gene: -; J gene: TRBJ1-6; CDR3 protein: CASYGPPLHF; CDR3 DNA: TGTGCCAGCTATGGCCCACCCCTCCACTTT
clone size: once; V gene: TRBV29-1; D gene: TRBD2; J gene: TRBJ2-3; CDR3 protein: CSVASGGGTDTQYF; CDR3 DNA: TGCAGCGTTGCTAGCGGGGGGGGAACAGATACGCAGTATTTT
clone size: -; V gene: TRBV3-1/TRBV3-2; D gene: TRBD2; J gene: TRBJ2-3; CDR3 protein: CASSSSGVGDTQYF; CDR3 DNA: TGTGCCAGCAGCTCTAGCGGGGTCGGAGATACGCAGTATTTT
clone size: -; V gene: TRBV5-4; D gene: -; J gene: TRBJ2-7; CDR3 protein: CASSGHSSDEQYF; CDR3 DNA: TGTGCCAGCAGCGGTCATTCTAGCGACGAGCAGTACTTC
clone size: -; V gene: TRBV19; D gene: TRBD1; J gene: TRBJ1-5; CDR3 protein: CASSNYQGVYQPQHF; CDR3 DNA: TGTGCCAGTAGTAATTATCAGGGGGTATATCAGCCCCAGCATTTT
clone size: -; V gene: TRBV18; D gene: -; J gene: TRBJ1-6; CDR3 protein: CASSPTQGSSPLHF; CDR3 DNA: TGTGCCAGCTCACCGACCCAGGGTTCTTCACCCCTCCACTTT
clone size: -; V gene: TRBV18; D gene: TRBD2; J gene: TRBJ2-7; CDR3 protein: CASSIDPAGFGEQYF; CDR3 DNA: TGTGCCAGCTCTATAGACCCAGCGGGATTCGGCGAGCAGTACTTC
clone size: -; V gene: TRBV4-2; D gene: -; J gene: TRBJ1-3; CDR3 protein: CASSQERIGSGRVVSGNTIYF; CDR3 DNA: TGTGCCAGCAGCCAAGAAAGGATTGGCAGTGGGAGGGTTGTGTCTGGAAACACCATATATTTT
clone size: -; V gene: TRBV7-9; D gene: TRBD1; J gene: TRBJ2-5; CDR3 protein: CASSLGQGLGETQYF; CDR3 DNA: TGTGCCAGCAGCTTAGGACAGGGGCTAGGAGAGACCCAGTACTTC
clone size: -; V gene: TRBV19; D gene: -; J gene: TRBJ1-2; CDR3 protein: CASSILGSGTHGYTF; CDR3 DNA: TGTGCCAGTAGTATTTTAGGGTCAGGGACACATGGCTACACCTTC
clone size: -; V gene: TRBV30; D gene: -; J gene: TRBJ1-1; CDR3 protein: CAWKPLLVMNTEAFF; CDR3 DNA: TGTGCCTGGAAGCCGTTACTTGTCATGAACACTGAAGCTTTCTTT
clone size: -; V gene: TRBV5-1; D gene: -; J gene: TRBJ2-7; CDR3 protein: CASSPRNIRTYEQYF; CDR3 DNA: TGCGCCAGCAGCCCCAGGAACATTCGGACCTACGAGCAGTACTTC
clone size: -; V gene: TRBV10-2; D gene: TRBD2; J gene: TRBJ2-7; CDR3 protein: CASSAGGGRATYEQYF; CDR3 DNA: TGCGCCAGCAGTGCGGGGGGCGGGAGGGCTACCTACGAGCAGTACTTC
clone size: -; V gene: TRBV5-4; D gene: TRBD2; J gene: TRBJ2-5; CDR3 protein: CASRAGLAGEETQYF; CDR3 DNA: TGTGCCAGCAGGGCGGGACTAGCGGGCGAAGAGACCCAGTACTTC
clone size: -; V gene: TRBV10-3; D gene: -; J gene: TRBJ2-3; CDR3 protein: CAISRGGSTDTQYF; CDR3 DNA: TGTGCCATCAGTAGAGGGGGTAGTACAGATACGCAGTATTTT
clone size: few; V gene: TRBV14; D gene: -; J gene: TRBJ1-1; CDR3 protein: CASSHLTTENTEAFF; CDR3 DNA: TGTGCCAGCAGCCACCTTACGACAGAGAACACTGAAGCTTTCTTT
clone size: -; V gene: TRBV6-5; D gene: -; J gene: TRBJ1-4; CDR3 protein: CASSYGRATNEKLFF; CDR3 DNA: TGTGCCAGCAGTTACGGGCGGGCAACTAATGAAAAACTGTTTTTT
clone size: -; V gene: TRBV5-1; D gene: -; J gene: TRBJ2-1; CDR3 protein: CASSLARFEFHEQFF; CDR3 DNA: TGCGCCAGCAGCTTGGCCAGGTTCGAATTCCATGAGCAGTTCTTC
clone size: once; V gene: TRBV2; D gene: TRBD2; J gene: TRBJ2-2; CDR3 protein: CASSSLAGVTGELFF; CDR3 DNA: TGTGCCAGCAGTTCGCTAGCGGGAGTCACCGGGGAGCTGTTTTTT
clone size: once; V gene: TRBV7-6; D gene: -; J gene: TRBJ2-1; CDR3 protein: CASSQSDEQFF; CDR3 DNA: TGTGCCAGCAGCCAAAGCGATGAGCAGTTCTTC
clone size: -; V gene: TRBV2; D gene: -; J gene: TRBJ1-1; CDR3 protein: CASSHGRNTEAFF; CDR3 DNA: TGTGCCAGCAGTCACGGGAGGAACACTGAAGCTTTCTTT
clone size: -; V gene: TRBV6-2/TRBV6-3; D gene: -; J gene: TRBJ1-4; CDR3 protein: CASSYGDGGGEKLFF; CDR3 DNA: TGTGCCAGCAGTTACGGCGACGGGGGTGGTGAAAAACTGTTTTTT
clone size: -; V gene: TRBV14; D gene: TRBD2; J gene: TRBJ2-1; CDR3 protein: CASSRGGASYNEQFF; CDR3 DNA: TGTGCCAGCAGCCGCGGGGGGGCGTCCTACAATGAGCAGTTCTTC
clone size: -; V gene: TRBV5-1; D gene: TRBD1; J gene: TRBJ1-2; CDR3 protein: CASSTRQGAGYGYTF; CDR3 DNA: TGCGCCAGCAGCACCCGACAGGGGGCTGGATATGGCTACACCTTC
clone size: -; V gene: TRBV4-2; D gene: TRBD1; J gene: TRBJ2-1; CDR3 protein: CASSLEGTGKTSYNEQFF; CDR3 DNA: TGTGCCAGCAGCCTCGAGGGGACAGGAAAGACCTCCTACAATGAGCAGTTCTTC
clone size: -; V gene: TRBV6-5; D gene: -; J gene: TRBJ1-3; CDR3 protein: CASRQGFGNTIYF; CDR3 DNA: TGTGCCAGCAGACAGGGATTCGGAAACACCATATATTTT